Shown below are 30 T cell receptor beta chains from a single sample sequenced in a study of T cells after yellow fever vaccination. TCRdb itself ran the 5' RACE reads through MiXCR, one entry per CDR3 protein. The sample carries 55,000 to 70,000 distinct CDR3 sequences, approximately 7% recorded once. This sample comprised CD8+ T cells sorted from PBMCs, obtained around 45 days after the first yellow fever vaccination. All receptors come from a man in his late teens or twenties who received the YFV17D yellow fever vaccine.

The table lists this clonotype with many counts. This chain joins TRBV12-3 or TRBV12-4 and TRBJ2-7; possible D gene TRBD2, 7 bases. The CDR3 is 16 amino acids. The ends were cut back, 4 bases at V and 2 bases at J, with 18 bases in the middle. Here the CDR3 reads CASSWGGDISTYEQYF. Here the CDR3 DNA reads TGTGCCAGCAGTTGGGGGGGCGACATTAGCACCTACGAGCAGTACTTC.

This clonotype was seen a few times. The rearrangement uses TRBV20-1 and TRBJ2-5; tentative D call: TRBD1 (5 bases). The germline gives CDR1 DFQATT, CDR2 SNEGSKA (reference sequence). This CDR3 region has 15 residues. The CDR3 DNA follows: TGCAGCGGAAACACTGAAGGGGATAACGGGGAGACCCAGTACTTC. It is translated as CSGNTEGDNGETQYF.

The table lists this clonotype with a few counts. The chain uses TRBV12-3 or TRBV12-4 and TRBJ1-1; D unresolved. This CDR3 has 15 amino acids. V was pared by 4 bases and J by 1 base, with 13 bases between. The chain's CDR3 is CASSYWMPANTEAFF. The CDR3 DNA is TGTGCCAGCAGTTATTGGATGCCAGCGAACACTGAAGCTTTCTTT.

This clonotype was seen a handful of times. The V call is TRBV5-1, the J call TRBJ2-6; the match to TRBD1 covers 7 bases. The germline gives CDR1 SGHRS, CDR2 YFSETQ. The CDR3 runs 17 residues. Trimming took 5 bases from V and 0 from J; bases not matched to a gene: 8. DNA of the CDR3: TGCGCCAGCAGTTTTGACAGGGTGAGCTCTGGGGCCAACGTCCTGACTTTC. It specifies CASSFDRVSSGANVLTF.

This clonotype was counted many times. The J gene is TRBJ2-7, the V gene TRBV4-3; the match to TRBD2 covers 7 bases. Trimming cost V 1 base and J 5 bases; bases outside gene matches: 5. The CDR3 is 14 amino acids. Germline V gene sequence: CDR1 LGHNA, CDR2 YSLEER. The DNA of the CDR3 is TGCGCCAGCAGCCAAGGGACTAGTACCGACGAGCAGTACTTC. Its translation is CASSQGTSTDEQYF.

The sample holds many counts of this clonotype. The chain uses TRBV12-3 or TRBV12-4 and TRBJ2-3, with D perhaps matching TRBD2 (6 bases). Trimming took 6 bases from V and 0 from J, leaving 10 bases between them. This CDR3 is built from 14 residues. DNA of the CDR3: TGTGCCAGCAGCTCAGGGACTAGCACAGATACGCAGTATTTT. The encoded protein is CASSSGTSTDTQYF.

The chain carries TRBV12-3 or TRBV12-4 and TRBJ2-1; tentative D call: TRBD1 (6 bases). The CDR3 is made up of 13 amino acids. V lost 5 bases to trimming and J lost 3 bases, with 8 bases between them. CDR3 sequence reads: CASSQGGYNEQFF. The CDR3 DNA sequence: TGTGCCAGCAGTCAAGGGGGCTACAATGAGCAGTTCTTC.

The chain links TRBV6-1 to TRBJ2-7; perhaps TRBD1 as D (7 bases). Per the germline V gene, CDR1 is MNHNS and CDR2 is SASEGT. The CDR3 runs to 13 residues. Trimming stripped 5 bases from V and 2 bases from J, with 10 bases between. The chain's CDR3 is CASSQGGAYEQYV. The CDR3 coding sequence is TGTGCCAGCAGTCAGGGGGGAGCCTACGAGCAGTACGTC.

There are many counts of this clonotype. The rearrangement uses TRBV6-5 and TRBJ2-7, with D perhaps matching TRBD1 (6 bases). The CDR3 covers 14 residues. The V gene's germline CDR1 is MNHEY and CDR2 SVGAGI. V was clipped by 4 bases and J by 7 bases, with 17 bases between them. This CDR3 is CASSLQGGDGEQYF. For the CDR3, the DNA is TGTGCCAGCAGTTTACAGGGTGGGGATGGGGAGCAGTACTTC.

This clonotype appeared a few times. The chain employs TRBV7-9 and TRBJ1-2; 12 bases align to TRBD1. V shed 3 bases, J shed 4 bases, and the junction held 12 bases outside the gene matches. The CDR3 covers 18 residues. CDR1 and CDR2 (germline): SEHNR, FQNEAQ (reference sequence). DNA for the CDR3: TGTGCCAGCAGCTTCCCGGGACAGGGGGCGCCGGACCCCTATGGCTACACCTTC. Protein sequence: CASSFPGQGAPDPYGYTF.

This clonotype showed up many times. This rearrangement joins TRBV28 to TRBJ2-7; weak D call: TRBD1 (5 bases). The CDR3 has 14 residues. The V gene's germline CDR1 is MDHEN and CDR2 SYDVKM. Trimming shortened V by 3 bases and J by 3 bases, and 12 bases separated the two germline ends. As DNA, the CDR3 is TGTGCCAGCAGTTTCGGGCAGGGATACTACGAGCAGTACTTC. Translation: CASSFGQGYYEQYF.

In its sample, this clonotype was seen a few times. V usage is TRBV12-3 or TRBV12-4 and J usage is TRBJ2-5, with a tentative D call TRBD2 (5 bases). Trimming cost V 6 bases and J 5 bases, with 16 bases left between them. This CDR3 contains 14 residues. DNA for the CDR3: TGTGCCAGCAGGACCAGCGGTAGGATGGAGACCCAGTACTTC. It encodes CASRTSGRMETQYF.

J is TRBJ1-2 and V is TRBV7-2; 8 bases match TRBD1. The germline V gene has CDR1 SGHTA and CDR2 FQGNSA. CDR3 size: 13 residues. J was trimmed by 12 bases and V by 5 bases; bases with no gene match: 11. Here the CDR3 reads CASSPLPDRVDTF. CDR3 bases: TGTGCCAGCAGCCCACTCCCGGACAGGGTGGACACCTTC. The entire variable domain, with the rest obtained from reference TRBV7-2 and TRBJ1-2, is as follows: GAGVSQSPSNKVTEKGKDVELRCDPISGHTALYWYRQSLGQGLEFLIYFQGNSAPDKSGLPSDRFSAERTGGSVSTLTIQRTQQEDSAVYLCASSPLPDRVDTFGSGTRLTVV.

This chain connects TRBV29-1 to TRBJ2-3, with 9 bases matching TRBD1. CDR3 length equals 17 residues. The germline V gene encodes CDR1 SQVTM and CDR2 ANQGSEA. Trimming removed 7 bases from V and 4 bases from J; junction bases left unmatched: 18. The CDR3: CSAEELLDRGKADTQYF. The CDR3 nucleotides read TGCAGCGCCGAGGAGCTACTGGACAGGGGAAAGGCAGATACGCAGTATTTT.

V and J are TRBV7-9 and TRBJ2-7; the D is unclear. Trimming took off 4 bases at V and 3 bases at J, with 7 bases between the two ends. The germline V gene has CDR1 SEHNR and CDR2 FQNEAQ (reference sequence). There are 12 residues in the CDR3. The CDR3 reads CASSSSGYEQYF. The DNA for the CDR3 is TGTGCCAGCAGCTCCTCGGGCTACGAGCAGTACTTC.

This clonotype was counted ten times or more. This chain links TRBV21-1 with TRBJ2-1; the D call TRBD1 from the table was never checked on the DNA. TRBV21-1 is recorded as a pseudogene. This CDR3 is built from 13 residues. Here the CDR3 reads CASSKDPGSQQFF. CDR3 coding DNA: TGTGCCAGCAGCAAAGATCCGGGGAGTCAGCAGTTCTTC.

The chain joins TRBV23-1 to TRBJ2-7; D gene ambiguous. TRBV23-1 qualifies as an ORF whose function is uncertain. The V gene lost 2 bases and the J gene lost 2 bases, with 13 bases spanning the gap. The CDR3 is 15 residues long. CDR3 nucleotide sequence: TGCGCCAGCAGTCAACCAGAGATTCTAGCCTACGAGCAGTACTTC. Residues: CASSQPEILAYEQYF.

J is TRBJ1-2 and V is TRBV7-9; D is possibly TRBD1 (5 bases). This CDR3 is built from 13 residues. Per germline, CDR1 SEHNR and CDR2 FQNEAQ (reference sequence). V was cut by 5 bases and J by 3 bases, with 10 bases left in between. CDR3 sequence: CASSPQVDYGYTF. The CDR3 DNA reads TGTGCCAGCAGCCCACAGGTCGACTATGGCTACACCTTC.

This clonotype was seen ten or more times. The chain is built from TRBV7-9 and TRBJ1-4; D is perhaps TRBD1 (6 bases). Germline lookup yields CDR1 SEHNR and CDR2 FQNEAQ (reference sequence). The CDR3 is 15 residues long. Trimming took 3 bases from V and 8 from J, leaving 16 bases between them. As DNA, the CDR3 is TGTGCCAGCAGCTTGGTCGGCAGGGGCGACGAAAAACTGTTTTTT. Its protein is CASSLVGRGDEKLFF.

V usage is TRBV1 and J usage is TRBJ2-7; TRBD1 is the table's D call, not checked against the DNA. TRBV1 is deemed a pseudogene. The CDR3 contains 15 residues. CDR3 protein: CTSSQTGGETYEQYF. CDR3 nucleotides: TGCACCAGCAGCCAGACAGGGGGTGAAACCTACGAGCAGTACTTC.

There are many counts of this clonotype. The rearrangement links TRBV4-2 to TRBJ2-5; the D gene is possibly TRBD1 (5 bases). Trimming took off 2 bases at V and 5 bases at J, with 30 bases between the two ends. This CDR3 is built from 20 residues. In germline, CDR1 is LGHNA, CDR2 YNFKEQ. The CDR3 protein is CASSQTFKGVSRVFEETQYF. As DNA, the CDR3 is TGTGCCAGCAGCCAAACTTTTAAAGGAGTTTCCAGGGTCTTCGAGGAGACCCAGTACTTC.

This chain connects TRBV11-3 to TRBJ2-5; D is unresolved. Germline CDR1 SGHNT, CDR2 YENEEA. Trimming removed 4 bases from V and 3 bases from J, with 9 bases in between. The CDR3 is made up of 13 amino acids. This chain's CDR3 is CASSSDGKETQYF. The CDR3 DNA follows: TGTGCCAGCAGCTCGGACGGAAAAGAGACCCAGTACTTC. Together with reference TRBV11-3 and TRBJ2-5, the CDR3 gives the full variable domain: EAGVVQSPRYKIIEKKQPVAFWCNPISGHNTLYWYLQNLGQGPELLIRYENEEAVDDSQLPKDRFSAERLKGVDSTLKIQPAELGDSAVYLCASSSDGKETQYFGPGTRLLVL.

The J gene is TRBJ2-7, the V gene TRBV7-3; D unresolved. Germline V lookup: CDR1 SGHTA, CDR2 FQGTGA. Trimming left V 7 bases short and J 2 bases short, with 9 bases between. The CDR3 has 12 residues. The CDR3 spells CASIWVTYEQYV. The CDR3 DNA sequence: TGTGCCAGCATCTGGGTTACCTACGAGCAGTACGTC.

This clonotype has a count of ten or more. The rearrangement links TRBV20-1 to TRBJ1-2, with 9 bases lining up with TRBD1. The CDR3 runs to 11 residues. Germline assignment: CDR1 DFQATT and CDR2 SNEGSKA (reference sequence). With V trimmed by 6 bases and J by 8 bases, 4 bases remained unmatched. As DNA, the CDR3 is TGCAGTGCGGGGACAGGGCCGGGCTACACCTTC. It codes for CSAGTGPGYTF.

The chain links TRBV7-9 to TRBJ2-7, with 11 bases identical to TRBD1. Looked up from germline, CDR1 is SEHNR and CDR2 is FQNEAQ (reference sequence). This CDR3 is 13 amino acids long. With V trimmed by 6 bases and J by 5 bases, 3 bases remained unmatched. Written as DNA, the CDR3 is TGTGCCAGCAGGCCGGGACAGGGGGACGAGCAGTACTTC. Protein sequence: CASRPGQGDEQYF.

This clonotype was recorded at least ten times. The rearrangement joins TRBV13 to TRBJ2-1; 7 nucleotides agree with TRBD1. Germline loops: CDR1 PRHDT, CDR2 FYEKMQ (reference sequence). This CDR3 has 12 residues. With 5 bases clipped from V and 7 bases from J, the junction kept 2 bases outside the gene matches. The CDR3 protein is CASSQDRNEQFF. The CDR3 coding sequence is TGTGCCAGCAGCCAGGACAGGAATGAGCAGTTCTTC.

The sample holds many counts of this clonotype. The chain is built from TRBV27 and TRBJ2-5; 9 bases agree with TRBD1. This CDR3 has 16 residues. Trimming at V came to 5 bases and at J to 4 bases, leaving 11 bases not matched to a gene. Germline V gene data show CDR1 as MNHEY and CDR2 as SMNVEV (reference sequence). The CDR3 region has the DNA TGTGCCAGCAGTAACGGTCGGACAGGGGCTAGAGAGACCCAGTACTTC. It specifies CASSNGRTGARETQYF.

This clonotype was counted at least ten times. This chain connects TRBV9 to TRBJ1-2; 7 bases are shared with TRBD1. Germline V gene lookup returns CDR1 SGDLS and CDR2 YYNGEE. The CDR3 runs 17 residues. The V gene end was trimmed by 4 bases and the J gene end by 5 bases; junction bases not matched to a gene: 17. The CDR3 nucleotides read TGTGCCAGCAGCCAAAGACAGGGAGGGCCTCTAGAGTATGGCTACACCTTC. Its translation is CASSQRQGGPLEYGYTF.

This clonotype was detected ten times or more. The chain joins TRBV11-2 to TRBJ2-3, with D maybe TRBD2 (5 bases). Trimming stripped 8 bases from V and 1 base from J, with 22 bases between. This CDR3 spans 17 amino acids. CDR1 is SGHAT, CDR2 FQNNGV, per germline. The CDR3 DNA follows: TGTGCCAGCTCTCTTCGGAATGGGAGACGACGCACAGATACGCAGTATTTT. Protein sequence: CASSLRNGRRRTDTQYF.

This clonotype occurred many times. The chain carries TRBV20-1 and TRBJ2-3, with 14 bases aligning to TRBD2. This CDR3 has 20 amino acids. Per germline, CDR1 DFQATT and CDR2 SNEGSKA (reference sequence). The junction had 16 bases not matched to a gene; V was cut back by 2 bases and J by 3 bases. The CDR3 coding sequence is TGCAGTGCTAGACCCGTTGTGACTAGCGGGGGGGCTGGGGGAACAGATACGCAGTATTTT. It translates to CSARPVVTSGGAGGTDTQYF.